This TCR beta chain was recovered during a study of blood T cell repertoires in COVID-19. In the study overall: The United States, Italy and Spain supplied acute and convalescent COVID-19 samples. T cells, B-cell-depleted T cells, or PBMCs supplied cDNA or gDNA.

Germline CDR1 is SGHRS and CDR2 is YFSETQ. The CDR3 contains 14 residues. V lost 0 bases and J lost 5, with 8 bases in between. How the authors handled the data: Nucleated cell number was recorded as an estimate derived from reference gene primer amplification. Some clones are missing from TCRdb's copy, which holds only in-frame ones; the method was immunoSEQ multiplex PCR. The DNA gave D and trimming, while V, J and clone size come from that table. Of about 220,000 clones listed, 80% are singletons. The sequence was collected from a human donor in a cohort sampled during active COVID-19. This chain connects TRBV5-1 to TRBJ1-4; D call uncertain. Sequenced input: peripheral blood. The CDR3 sequence is CASSLEVGNEKLFF. CDR3 nucleotides: TGCGCCAGCAGCTTGGAGGTCGGGAATGAAAAACTGTTTTTT.